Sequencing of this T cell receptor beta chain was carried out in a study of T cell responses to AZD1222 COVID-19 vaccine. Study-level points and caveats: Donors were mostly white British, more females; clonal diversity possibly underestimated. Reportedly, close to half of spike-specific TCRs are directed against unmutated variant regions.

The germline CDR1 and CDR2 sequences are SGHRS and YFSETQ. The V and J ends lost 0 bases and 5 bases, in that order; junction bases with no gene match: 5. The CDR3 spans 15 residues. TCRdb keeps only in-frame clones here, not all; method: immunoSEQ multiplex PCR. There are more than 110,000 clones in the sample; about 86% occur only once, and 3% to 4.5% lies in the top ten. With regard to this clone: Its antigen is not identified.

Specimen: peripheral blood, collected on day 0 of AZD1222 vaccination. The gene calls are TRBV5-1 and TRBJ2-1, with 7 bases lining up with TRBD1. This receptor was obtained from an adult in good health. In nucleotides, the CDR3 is TGCGCCAGCAGCTTGGTGACAGGGTCTCACAATGAGCAGTTCTTC. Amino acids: CASSLVTGSHNEQFF.